The next 30 T cell receptor beta chains were all read from a single sample in a study of cytomegalovirus exposure and HLA in healthy donors. Both 60 Vbeta primers and 13 Jbeta primers went into the PCR. The repertoire was sequenced with immunoSEQ multiplex PCR; TCRdb's copy has only in-frame clones and lacks some. The sample consists of some 120,000 clones, just under 75% of them appearing once. Sequences were obtained from PBMCs. These receptors all stem from a man aged 55-75 years in good health and CMV-seropositive.

This rearrangement joins TRBV11-2 to TRBJ1-2, with 9 bases that match TRBD1. J gave up 5 bases and V 1 base, and 8 bases lay outside the gene matches. Per germline, CDR1 SGHAT and CDR2 FQNNGV. The CDR3 has 16 amino acids. The CDR3 spells CASSLVTGGKNYGYTF. In DNA, the CDR3 is TGTGCCAGCAGCTTAGTCACAGGGGGCAAAAATTATGGCTACACCTTC.

A few counts support this clone. The J gene is TRBJ2-3, the V gene TRBV28; 7 bases fit TRBD1. Germline V gene sequence: CDR1 MDHEN, CDR2 SYDVKM. The V segment lost 7 bases and the J segment 1 base; nucleotides outside the gene matches: 8. This CDR3 is built from 15 residues. The CDR3 loop reads CASTAAGTGTDTQYF. For the CDR3, the DNA is TGTGCCAGCACAGCCGCCGGGACAGGCACAGATACGCAGTATTTT.

The rearrangement joins TRBV5-4 to TRBJ2-5, with D perhaps TRBD1 (6 bases). Trimming stripped 3 bases from V and 2 bases from J, with 14 bases between. This CDR3 is 15 amino acids long. Germline V lookup: CDR1 SGHNT, CDR2 YYREEE (reference sequence). The CDR3 DNA follows: TGTGCCAGCAGCTCCGGGTCCCAGGGGCAAGAGACCCAGTACTTC. Translating it yields CASSSGSQGQETQYF.

The chain uses TRBV10-1 and TRBJ2-5; TRBD2 agrees at 10 bases. Germline assignment: CDR1 WNHNN and CDR2 SYGVQD (reference sequence). CDR3 length equals 13 residues. Trimming took 9 bases from V and 5 from J; bases not matched to a gene: 6. In DNA form, the CDR3 reads TGCGCCAGGATAGCGGGGGGCGGGGAGACCCAGTACTTC. Translation: CARIAGGGETQYF.

The chain employs TRBV21-1 and TRBJ1-5; TRBD1 is the table's D call and was not checked against the DNA. TRBV21-1 is a documented pseudogene. The CDR3 has 21 residues. In nucleotides, the CDR3 is TGTGCCAGCAGCAAAGTTTTCGATTTAGGGACAGGGAAGGATAGCAATCAGCCCCAGCATTTT. This codes for CASSKVFDLGTGKDSNQPQHF.

The genes are TRBV19 and TRBJ2-4, with TRBD1 identical over 11 bases. After removal of 4 bases from V and 1 base from J, the junction contained 6 bases not matched to a gene. The germline V gene has CDR1 LNHDA and CDR2 SQIVND (reference sequence). This CDR3 contains 17 residues. In DNA, the CDR3 is TGTGCCAGTAGTACACCGGGACAGGGGGAGGCCAAAAACATTCAGTACTTC. Protein: CASSTPGQGEAKNIQYF.

J is TRBJ1-1 and V is TRBV5-1; 9 nucleotides line up with TRBD1. Germline CDR1 reads SGHRS; CDR2 reads YFSETQ. The CDR3 length is 12 residues. V trimming: 0 bases; J trimming: 10 bases; junction bases outside the gene matches: 1. Written as DNA, the CDR3 is TGCGCCAGCAGCTTGGAGGGACAGGGAGCTTTCTTT. Translation: CASSLEGQGAFF.

This clone was recorded a few times. The chain has TRBV5-1 and TRBJ1-2, with a weak D call TRBD1 (6 bases). This CDR3 is 13 amino acids long. CDR1 is SGHRS and CDR2 is YFSETQ in the germline V gene. Trimming took off 0 bases at V and 4 bases at J, with 7 bases between the two ends. CDR3 bases: TGCGCCAGCAGCTTGGGCAGGGGCTATGGCTACACCTTC. Translated: CASSLGRGYGYTF.

The chain combines TRBV2 with TRBJ2-5, with TRBD1 matching 8 bases. The CDR3 sequence is 13 residues long. Germline V gene data show CDR1 as SNHLY and CDR2 as FYNNEI. V shed 5 bases and J 3 bases; nucleotides not matched to a gene: 2. The CDR3 DNA follows: TGTGCCAGCAGTTGGACAGGGAAAGAGACCCAGTACTTC. This sequence encodes CASSWTGKETQYF.

The sample holds a few counts of this clone. The rearrangement joins TRBV15 to TRBJ2-2, with 9 positions matching TRBD2. J lost 6 bases, V lost 3 bases, and 8 bases had no gene match. The germline gives CDR1 LNHNV, CDR2 YYDKDF (reference sequence). The CDR3 sequence is 16 residues long. The CDR3 sequence is CATSRNLAGSAGELFF. The CDR3 bases are TGTGCCACCAGCAGGAATCTAGCGGGGTCGGCCGGGGAGCTGTTTTTT. Together with reference TRBV15 and TRBJ2-2, the CDR3 gives the full variable domain: DAMVIQNPRYQVTQFGKPVTLSCSQTLNHNVMYWYQQKSSQAPKLLFHYYDKDFNNEADTPDNFQSRRPNTSFCFLDIRSPGLGDTAMYLCATSRNLAGSAGELFFGEGSRLTVL.

The V gene is TRBV6-5, the J gene TRBJ2-2; D is perhaps TRBD1 (6 bases). The length of the CDR3 is 15 residues. V was trimmed by 6 bases and J by 7 bases, leaving 18 bases between them. Germline V gene sequence: CDR1 MNHEY, CDR2 SVGAGI. CDR3: CASRTSSGDGGELFF. The CDR3 region has the DNA TGTGCCAGCAGAACTTCTTCAGGGGACGGCGGGGAGCTGTTTTTT.

V usage is TRBV9 and J usage is TRBJ2-6, with 9 bases identical to TRBD1. V was clipped by 6 bases and J by 3 bases; unmatched bases: 4. The CDR3 has 15 residues. Germline CDR1 is SGDLS and CDR2 is YYNGEE. The CDR3 nucleotides are TGTGCCAGCACACAGGGGGCTTTTGGGGCCAACGTCCTGACTTTC. Its translation is CASTQGAFGANVLTF.

This chain connects TRBV5-6 to TRBJ1-5; D is possibly TRBD1 (6 bases). This CDR3 has 14 amino acids. Trimming removed 2 bases at V and 5 bases at J, with 11 bases between. Germline V gene data show CDR1 as SGHDT and CDR2 as YYEEEE. The CDR3, as DNA: TGTGCCAGCAGCTTCGGGACAAACTATCAGCCCCAGCATTTT. Translation gives CASSFGTNYQPQHF.

V gene TRBV6-6 combines with J gene TRBJ1-2; 7 bases match TRBD1. Per germline, CDR1 MNHNY and CDR2 SVGAGI (reference sequence). Trimming removed 7 bases from V and 5 bases from J; junction bases left unmatched: 4. The CDR3 sequence is 12 residues long. The CDR3 nucleotides read TGTGCCAGCACCCTGGGACAGTATGGCTACACCTTC. Translating it yields CASTLGQYGYTF.

This chain joins TRBV5-1 and TRBJ2-5; the match to TRBD2 covers 11 bases. This CDR3 is 16 amino acids long. Germline CDR1 is SGHRS and CDR2 is YFSETQ. Unmatched junction bases numbered 10, after V lost 4 bases and J lost 5 bases. CDR3 amino acids: CASSMTSGATWETQYF. The CDR3 DNA follows: TGCGCCAGCAGCATGACTAGCGGGGCGACCTGGGAGACCCAGTACTTC.

V gene TRBV5-4 combines with J gene TRBJ1-4; TRBD1 matches at 7 bases. The trim removed 4 bases at V and 4 bases at J, leaving 4 bases unmatched. In germline, CDR1 is SGHNT, CDR2 YYREEE (reference sequence). CDR3 length: 14 residues. CDR3 amino acids: CASSPRDSNEKLFF. The DNA for the CDR3 is TGTGCCAGCAGCCCCCGGGACAGTAATGAAAAACTGTTTTTT.

The CDR3 spells CASNPTGGGTGELFF. DNA of the CDR3: TGTGCCAGCAACCCGACAGGGGGAGGGACCGGGGAGCTGTTTTTT. The chain has TRBV2 and TRBJ2-2, with TRBD1 matching 9 bases. CDR3 length: 15 residues. With 7 bases clipped from V and 5 bases from J, the junction kept 8 bases outside the gene matches. Germline lookup yields CDR1 SNHLY and CDR2 FYNNEI.

As DNA, the CDR3 is TGTGCCAGCAGCTCCGACAGGATAAGGTACGAGCAGTACTTC. Its protein product is CASSSDRIRYEQYF. The chain is built from TRBV6-6 and TRBJ2-7; D might be TRBD1 (6 bases). The V end was cut by 6 bases, the J end by 4 bases, with 16 bases between. This CDR3 comprises 14 residues. Germline values: CDR1 MNHNY, CDR2 SVGAGI (reference sequence).

This chain links TRBV19 with TRBJ2-5, with 7 bases aligning to TRBD2. This CDR3 has 12 amino acids. J was trimmed by 7 bases and V by 1 base; bases with no gene match: 0. Germline CDR1 and CDR2: LNHDA and SQIVND (reference sequence). The CDR3 protein is CASSIGGGTQYF. The CDR3 DNA reads TGTGCCAGTAGTATAGGGGGGGGGACCCAGTACTTC.

The gene calls are TRBV19 and TRBJ1-2, with D unclear. The CDR3 covers 13 residues. Trimming shortened V by 8 bases and J by 4 bases, and 14 bases separated the two germline ends. Per the germline V gene, CDR1 is LNHDA and CDR2 is SQIVND (reference sequence). Here the CDR3 DNA reads TGTGCCAGTCGGTTCGAGGGCGCCTATGGCTACACCTTC. Its translation is CASRFEGAYGYTF.

CDR3 nucleotide sequence: TGCAGCGCCATGGGGACAGGGGACTATGGCTACACCTTC. Encoded protein: CSAMGTGDYGYTF. J is TRBJ1-2 and V is TRBV29-1; TRBD1 matches 10 bases. CDR1 is SQVTM, CDR2 ANQGSEA, per germline. Trimming cost V 7 bases and J 3 bases; bases outside gene matches: 5. CDR3 size: 13 residues.

A few counts support this clone. This chain uses TRBV5-6 with TRBJ2-7; 8 bases map to TRBD1. V shed 4 bases and J 0 bases; nucleotides not matched to a gene: 6. Per the germline V gene, CDR1 is SGHDT and CDR2 is YYEEEE. The CDR3 is made up of 15 amino acids. The CDR3 here is CASSSWGTGSYEQYF. The CDR3 DNA follows: TGTGCCAGCAGCAGCTGGGGGACAGGCTCCTACGAGCAGTACTTC.

V usage is TRBV19 and J usage is TRBJ2-5; tentative D call: TRBD1 (7 bases). The DNA matches TRBJ2-7 better at its end, which makes the J call doubtful. There are 14 residues in the CDR3. Germline CDR1 and CDR2: LNHDA and SQIVND (reference sequence). The CDR3 loop reads CASNDRAGGGEQYF. The CDR3 DNA is TGTGCCAGTAATGACAGGGCCGGGGGAGGCGAGCAGTACTTC.

The V gene is TRBV28, the J gene TRBJ2-2, with 9 bases that match TRBD1. Germline values: CDR1 MDHEN, CDR2 SYDVKM. The trim removed 5 bases at V and 4 bases at J, leaving 8 bases unmatched. The CDR3 contains 16 residues. CDR3 nucleotide sequence: TGTGCCAGCAGTGCCGGGACAGGGAGGGTCACCGGGGAGCTGTTTTTT. This encodes CASSAGTGRVTGELFF.

This clone occurred a few times. This chain links TRBV7-9 with TRBJ2-5; D unclear. This CDR3 spans 14 amino acids. Trimming shortened V by 2 bases and J by 7 bases, and 14 bases separated the two germline ends. The germline CDR1 and CDR2 sequences are SEHNR and FQNEAQ (reference sequence). CDR3 sequence: CASSLLQGVGTQYF. The CDR3 nucleotides read TGTGCCAGCAGCTTACTTCAAGGAGTAGGGACCCAGTACTTC.

The rearrangement links TRBV30 to TRBJ2-7, with D possibly TRBD1 on 7 matching bases. This CDR3 comprises 17 residues. The ends were cut back, 3 bases at V and 4 bases at J, with 25 bases in the middle. The germline CDR1 and CDR2 sequences are GTSNPN and SVGIG (reference sequence). The DNA for the CDR3 is TGTGCCTGGAGGGCGACAGGGAAGGAGGTCCGGGGGTACGAGCAGTACTTC. Its protein is CAWRATGKEVRGYEQYF.

The gene calls are TRBV29-1 and TRBJ2-5, with TRBD1 matching 8 bases. V dropped 7 bases and J dropped 2; count of bases not matched to a gene: 3. The CDR3 loop spans 12 amino acids. Germline V gene sequence: CDR1 SQVTM, CDR2 ANQGSEA. The CDR3 protein is CSGGQGQETQYF. Written as DNA, the CDR3 is TGCAGCGGAGGACAGGGTCAAGAGACCCAGTACTTC.

The chain uses TRBV19 and TRBJ1-6; 9 bases agree with TRBD1. The length of the CDR3 is 14 residues. The V gene end was trimmed by 5 bases and the J gene end by 9 bases; junction bases not matched to a gene: 5. CDR1 and CDR2 from the germline V gene are LNHDA and SQIVND (reference sequence). The CDR3 sequence is CASSSTGGSSPLHF. The CDR3 nucleotides are TGTGCCAGTAGTTCAACAGGGGGCTCTTCACCCCTCCACTTT.

This clone is labeled as medium-sized. The gene calls are TRBV6-6 and TRBJ1-5; perhaps TRBD1 as D (5 bases). The CDR3 is made up of 16 amino acids. Germline V gives CDR1 MNHNY, CDR2 SVGAGI (reference sequence). The ends were cut back, 3 bases at V and 2 bases at J, with 14 bases in the middle. For the CDR3, the DNA is TGTGCCAGCAGTTATGGGGCCTCAGGGCGCAATCAGCCCCAGCATTTT. As protein: CASSYGASGRNQPQHF.

This chain connects TRBV5-4 to TRBJ2-3; D is unclear. The CDR3 consists of 12 residues. Germline CDR1 SGHNT, CDR2 YYREEE (reference sequence). Trimming took 2 bases from V and 5 from J, leaving 6 bases between them. CDR3 region: CASSLELDTQYF. CDR3 nucleotide sequence: TGTGCCAGCAGCTTAGAGTTAGATACGCAGTATTTT.